This T cell receptor beta chain comes out of a study of T cell repertoires in ileal Crohn's disease. Time point indicated: neoterminal ileum biopsy at postoperative endoscopy, about 6 months after surgery. TCRdb's copy holds only in-frame clones and misses some; the assay was immunoSEQ multiplex PCR. The sample lists roughly 17,000 clones, approximately 72% occurring once. Comment on this clone: No antigen is known for it.

The study's findings and limits: Within the first postoperative year, endoscopy came at median around 7 months. Clonal expansions were more frequent in active smokers than non-smokers at surgery.

The ends lost 2 bases at V and 3 bases at J; junction bases unmatched: 3. The V gene's germline CDR1 is SGDLS and CDR2 YYNGEE. The CDR3 length is 14 residues. The rearrangement joins TRBV9 to TRBJ1-2; 8 nucleotides match TRBD1. This TCR was recovered from an adult with Crohn's disease. Sequences were obtained from ileal tissue. CDR3 coding DNA: TGTGCCAGCAGCGTTGACAGGGGATACTATGGCTACACCTTC. This translates into CASSVDRGYYGYTF.